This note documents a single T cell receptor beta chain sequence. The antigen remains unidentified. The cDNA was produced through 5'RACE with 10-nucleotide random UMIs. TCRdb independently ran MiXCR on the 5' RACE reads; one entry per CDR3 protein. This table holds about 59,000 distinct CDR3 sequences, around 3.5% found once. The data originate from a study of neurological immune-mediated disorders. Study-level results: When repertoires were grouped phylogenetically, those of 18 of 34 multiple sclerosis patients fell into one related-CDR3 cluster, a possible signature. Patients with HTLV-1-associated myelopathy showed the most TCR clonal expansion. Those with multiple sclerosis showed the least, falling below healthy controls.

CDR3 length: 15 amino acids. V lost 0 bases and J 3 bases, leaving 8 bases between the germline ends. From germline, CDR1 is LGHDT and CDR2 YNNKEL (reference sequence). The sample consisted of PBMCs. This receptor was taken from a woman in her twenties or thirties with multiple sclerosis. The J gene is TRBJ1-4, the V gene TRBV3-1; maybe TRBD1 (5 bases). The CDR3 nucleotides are TGTGCCAGCAGCCAAGATGGGGCTTCTAATGAAAAACTGTTTTTT. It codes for CASSQDGASNEKLFF.